These T cell receptor beta chains were read from a single sample in a study of T cell changes during pregnancy in multiple sclerosis. The method was immunoSEQ multiplex PCR; TCRdb's version includes in-frame clones alone and lacks a portion of them. The sample yields over 85,000 clones, 91% seen once. This material consisted of peripheral blood, taken in the first trimester of pregnancy. The receptors originated from a female donor in good health, enrolled as a control in a pregnancy study. Each CDR3 is given with its conserved first and last residue. Each record gives: clone size, J gene, CDR3 length, V gene, D gene, CDR3 protein, CDR3 DNA. D genes are given only for firm matches. Size values are once, few and many counts, or a class for expanded clones, and some rows have none.

.,TRBJ1-2,14,TRBV14,TRBD1,CASSQGGTGRGYTF,TGTGCCAGCAGCCAAGGAGGGACAGGCCGCGGCTACACCTTC
.,TRBJ1-1,15,TRBV10-2,TRBD1,CASSESRDRNTEAFF,TGCGCCAGCAGTGAGTCCCGGGACAGGAACACTGAAGCTTTCTTT
.,TRBJ2-1,14,TRBV7-9,TRBD1,CASRPKKTGNEQFF,TGTGCCAGCAGACCCAAAAAGACAGGGAATGAGCAGTTCTTC
.,TRBJ1-5,14,TRBV6-1,.,CASSLQDSNQPQHF,TGTGCCAGCAGTTTGCAGGATAGCAATCAGCCCCAGCATTTT
.,TRBJ2-7,13,TRBV11-3,.,CASSQDTTYEQYF,TGTGCCAGCAGCCAGGACACGACCTACGAGCAGTACTTC
.,TRBJ1-4,15,TRBV7-9,.,CASSAVEGRTEKLFF,TGTGCCAGCAGCGCAGTTGAGGGGAGGACTGAAAAACTGTTTTTT
.,TRBJ1-1,13,TRBV6-1,.,CASNRQENTEAFF,TGTGCCAGCAATCGACAGGAGAACACTGAAGCTTTCTTT
.,TRBJ2-4,16,TRBV27,TRBD2,CASSLGRGGLGNIQYF,TGTGCCAGCAGTTTAGGGCGGGGGGGCCTCGGAAACATTCAGTACTTC
.,TRBJ1-1,15,TRBV7-9,TRBD1,CASSSDRVGNTEAFF,TGTGCCAGCAGCTCGGACAGGGTCGGGAACACTGAAGCTTTCTTT
.,TRBJ2-1,17,TRBV7-9,TRBD2,CASSLGSSGVFGNEQFF,TGTGCCAGCAGCTTAGGATCTAGCGGGGTGTTCGGCAATGAGCAGTTCTTC
.,TRBJ1-6,15,TRBV10-3,.,CAISESDRYNSPLHF,TGTGCCATCAGTGAGTCCGACAGGTATAATTCACCCCTCCACTTT
once,TRBJ2-1,19,TRBV11-2,TRBD2,CASSLDLRTSGYKGNEQFF,TGTGCCAGCAGCTTAGATCTTAGGACTAGCGGGTATAAGGGGAATGAGCAGTTCTTC
once,TRBJ1-4,16,TRBV5-1,TRBD1,CASPTRGRGANEKLFF,TGCGCCAGCCCTACTAGGGGGCGCGGGGCTAATGAAAAACTGTTTTTT
.,TRBJ1-3,15,TRBV5-6,.,CASRRAATGGNTIYF,TGTGCCAGCAGGCGGGCCGCCACGGGGGGAAACACCATATATTTT
.,TRBJ1-2,15,TRBV6-6,TRBD1,CASRNDRGVLFGYTF,TGTGCCAGCAGGAACGACAGGGGCGTACTTTTTGGCTACACCTTC
.,TRBJ1-1,15,TRBV6-6,TRBD1,CASIPGTGAVTEAFF,TGTGCCAGCATCCCCGGTACAGGGGCCGTCACTGAAGCTTTCTTT
once,TRBJ1-2,16,TRBV30,TRBD1,CAWSPARGTGNYGYTF,TGTGCCTGGAGCCCGGCGAGAGGGACAGGGAACTATGGCTACACCTTC
.,TRBJ2-5,14,TRBV9,.,CASSAGILQETQYF,TGTGCCAGCAGCGCCGGGATCCTACAAGAGACCCAGTACTTC
.,TRBJ2-1,18,TRBV7-2,TRBD2,CASSPLAAGATNRNEQFF,TGTGCCAGCAGCCCCCTCGCAGCGGGGGCCACTAATCGCAATGAGCAGTTCTTC
.,TRBJ2-7,13,TRBV29-1,TRBD1,CSAWHRGSYEQYF,TGCAGCGCTTGGCACAGGGGCTCGTACGAGCAGTACTTC
.,TRBJ2-3,17,TRBV5-1,TRBD2,CASSLAGAGGPSDTQYF,TGCGCCAGCAGCTTGGCGGGGGCGGGGGGGCCCTCAGATACGCAGTATTTT
.,TRBJ2-5,14,TRBV4-3,TRBD1,CASSHGTGVETQYF,TGCGCCAGCAGCCATGGGACAGGGGTAGAGACCCAGTACTTC
.,TRBJ1-5,14,TRBV7-2,.,CASSLVTVNQPQHF,TGTGCCAGCAGCTTAGTGACAGTGAATCAGCCCCAGCATTTT
.,TRBJ2-3,20,TRBV27,TRBD2,CASSPWVSASGGGFTDTQYF,TGTGCCAGCAGCCCCTGGGTGTCGGCTAGCGGGGGGGGATTCACAGATACGCAGTATTTT
.,TRBJ1-5,17,TRBV21-1,.,CASSKEPRGWVNQPQHF,TGTGCCAGCAGCAAAGAACCCAGGGGTTGGGTCAATCAGCCCCAGCATTTT
.,TRBJ2-7,13,TRBV28,.,CASSASGSYEQYF,TGTGCCAGCAGTGCCTCGGGGTCCTACGAGCAGTACTTC
.,TRBJ2-7,14,TRBV10-3,.,CAIRTNTGAYEQYF,TGTGCCATCAGGACCAATACCGGAGCCTACGAGCAGTACTTC
.,TRBJ1-5,14,TRBV19,.,CASSTNTNNQPQHF,TGTGCCAGTAGTACGAACACGAACAATCAGCCCCAGCATTTT
.,TRBJ2-3,12,TRBV18,.,CASSPFRDTQYF,TGTGCCAGCTCACCATTCAGAGATACGCAGTATTTT
once,TRBJ2-3,12,TRBV7-3,.,CASRLQEDTQYF,TGTGCCAGCAGGTTACAGGAAGATACGCAGTATTTT
.,TRBJ1-2,13,TRBV7-8,.,CASSLAAGRVGTF,TGTGCCAGCAGCTTAGCTGCAGGCCGAGTCGGCACCTTC
.,TRBJ2-3,16,TRBV5-1,.,CASSLSAGVSTDTQYF,TGCGCCAGCAGCTTGTCGGCCGGAGTAAGCACAGATACGCAGTATTTT
.,TRBJ1-1,13,TRBV7-8,TRBD1,CASSLARQGEAFF,TGTGCCAGCAGCTTAGCGCGACAGGGAGAAGCTTTCTTT
.,TRBJ2-4,15,TRBV7-9,.,CASSLGGRGENIQYF,TGTGCCAGCAGCTTAGGGGGTAGGGGCGAGAACATTCAGTACTTC
.,TRBJ2-3,12,TRBV2,.,CASSASTDTQYF,TGTGCCAGCAGCGCGAGCACAGATACGCAGTATTTT
.,TRBJ2-5,17,TRBV2,TRBD2,CASTLGGAGGNQETQYF,TGTGCCAGCACCCTAGGGGGAGCGGGGGGAAACCAAGAGACCCAGTACTTC
once,TRBJ1-1,15,TRBV4-3,.,CASSQGVGENTEAFF,TGCGCCAGCAGCCAAGGAGTTGGAGAAAACACTGAAGCTTTCTTT
.,TRBJ2-1,13,TRBV5-1,.,CASSSVGGNEQFF,TGCGCCAGCAGCTCCGTAGGAGGGAATGAGCAGTTCTTC
.,TRBJ2-7,18,TRBV4-2,TRBD2,CASSQLAGTSGGLYEQYF,TGTGCCAGCAGCCAATTGGCCGGGACTAGCGGGGGCCTATACGAGCAGTACTTC
.,TRBJ2-3,16,TRBV7-3,TRBD2,CASSLNTGGITDTQYF,TGTGCCAGCAGCTTAAATACGGGGGGTATAACAGATACGCAGTATTTT
.,TRBJ2-7,16,TRBV4-3,TRBD1,CASSQDFRDSAYEQYF,TGCGCCAGCAGCCAAGATTTCCGGGACAGCGCCTACGAGCAGTACTTC
large,TRBJ1-4,16,TRBV2,.,CASSADRYSTNEKLFF,TGTGCCAGCAGCGCTGACAGATATTCAACTAATGAAAAACTGTTTTTT
once,TRBJ1-6,15,TRBV4-1,.,CASSQLGRLASPLHF,TGCGCCAGCAGCCAATTGGGCCGTCTGGCTTCACCCCTCCACTTT
.,TRBJ2-5,18,TRBV15,TRBD2,CATSREVTSGGRQETQYF,TGTGCCACCAGCAGAGAGGTAACTAGCGGGGGAAGACAAGAGACCCAGTACTTC
.,TRBJ2-6,14,TRBV9,.,CASGEFSGANVLTF,TGTGCCAGCGGAGAGTTCTCTGGGGCCAACGTCCTGACTTTC
few,TRBJ2-7,14,TRBV5-4,.,CASSLRRGLVEQYF,TGTGCCAGCAGCTTGAGGCGGGGGCTAGTCGAGCAGTACTTC
few,TRBJ1-1,13,TRBV12-5,.,CASATGVNTEAFF,TGTGCTAGTGCTACGGGGGTGAACACTGAAGCTTTCTTT
.,TRBJ2-3,16,TRBV7-9,.,CASSLGVYRATDTQYF,TGTGCCAGCAGCTTAGGAGTATACAGGGCGACAGATACGCAGTATTTT
once,TRBJ2-3,18,TRBV9,TRBD2,CASSPRTSGGPGTDTQYF,TGTGCCAGCAGCCCCCGGACTAGCGGGGGGCCCGGCACAGATACGCAGTATTTT
once,TRBJ1-1,14,TRBV6-6,.,CASSYGRENTEAFF,TGTGCCAGCAGTTACGGGAGGGAGAACACTGAAGCTTTCTTT
.,TRBJ2-1,15,TRBV13,.,CASSSRTQAYNEQFF,TGTGCCAGCAGCTCGAGGACACAGGCATACAATGAGCAGTTCTTC
.,TRBJ2-3,13,TRBV5-8,.,CASSLLLTDTQYF,TGTGCCAGCAGCTTGTTGTTAACAGATACGCAGTATTTT
.,TRBJ1-2,12,TRBV29-1,TRBD1,CSVGQGSGGYTF,TGCAGCGTCGGACAGGGGTCGGGGGGCTACACCTTC